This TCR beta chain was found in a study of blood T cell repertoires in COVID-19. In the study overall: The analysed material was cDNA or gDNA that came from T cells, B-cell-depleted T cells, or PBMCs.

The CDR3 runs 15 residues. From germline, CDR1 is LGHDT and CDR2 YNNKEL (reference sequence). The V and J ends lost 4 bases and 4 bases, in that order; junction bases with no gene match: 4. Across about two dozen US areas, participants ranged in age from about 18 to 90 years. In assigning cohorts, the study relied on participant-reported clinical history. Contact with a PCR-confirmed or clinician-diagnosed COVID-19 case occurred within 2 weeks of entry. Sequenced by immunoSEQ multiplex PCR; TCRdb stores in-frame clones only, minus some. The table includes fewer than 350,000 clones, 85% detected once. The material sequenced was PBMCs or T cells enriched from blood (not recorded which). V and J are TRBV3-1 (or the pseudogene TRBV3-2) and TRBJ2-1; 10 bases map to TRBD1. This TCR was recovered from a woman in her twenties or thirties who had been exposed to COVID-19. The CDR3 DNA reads TGTGCCAGCAGCCGCGACAGGGGGCGGTACAATGAGCAGTTCTTC. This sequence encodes CASSRDRGRYNEQFF.